This TCR beta chain appears in the sequencing data of a study of blood T cell repertoires in COVID-19. This clone was counted only a few times. The CDR3 is 14 residues long. Looked up from germline, CDR1 is SGHRS and CDR2 is YFSETQ. Trimming cost V 5 bases and J 4 bases, with 14 bases left between them. Assay used: immunoSEQ multiplex PCR; TCRdb lists only in-frame clones, some missing. Altogether about 250,000 clones are present, around 84% being singletons, with the ten largest covering approximately 1.6%. The genes are TRBV5-1 and TRBJ2-3; no clear D gene. This receptor was obtained from a man in his forties or fifties who had recovered from COVID-19. Material for sequencing was PBMCs or T cells enriched from blood (not recorded which). CDR3 nucleotides: TGCGCCAGCAGTGAGGCGATTGGTGCAGATACGCAGTATTTT. This translates into CASSEAIGADTQYF. Drawing the rest from reference TRBV5-1 and TRBJ2-3, the complete variable domain is KAGVTQTPRYLIKTRGQQVTLSCSPISGHRSVSWYQQTPGQGLQFLFEYFSETQRNKGNFPGRFSGRQFSNSRSEMNVSTLELGDSALYLCASSEAIGADTQYFGPGTRLTVL.